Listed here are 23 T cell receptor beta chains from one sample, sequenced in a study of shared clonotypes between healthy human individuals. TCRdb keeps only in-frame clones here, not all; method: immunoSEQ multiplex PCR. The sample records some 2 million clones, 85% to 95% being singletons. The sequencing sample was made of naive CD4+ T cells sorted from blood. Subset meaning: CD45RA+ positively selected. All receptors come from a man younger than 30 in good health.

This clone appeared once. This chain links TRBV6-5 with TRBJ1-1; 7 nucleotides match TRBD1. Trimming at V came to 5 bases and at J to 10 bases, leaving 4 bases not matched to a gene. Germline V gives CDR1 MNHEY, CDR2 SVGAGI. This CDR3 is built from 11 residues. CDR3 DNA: TGTGCCAGCAGTGACGGGACAGCAGCTTTCTTT. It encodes CASSDGTAAFF.

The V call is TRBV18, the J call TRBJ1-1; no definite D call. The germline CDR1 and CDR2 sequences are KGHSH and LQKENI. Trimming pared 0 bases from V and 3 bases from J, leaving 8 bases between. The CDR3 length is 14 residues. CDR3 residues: CASSPPLKDTEAFF. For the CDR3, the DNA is TGTGCCAGCTCACCACCTTTAAAGGACACTGAAGCTTTCTTT.

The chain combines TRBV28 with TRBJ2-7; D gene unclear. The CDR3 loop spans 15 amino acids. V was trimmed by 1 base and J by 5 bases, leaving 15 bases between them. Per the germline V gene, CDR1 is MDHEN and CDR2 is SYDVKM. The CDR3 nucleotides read TGTGCCAGCAGTTTATTCGGGCAGGCGGCTGACGAGCAGTACTTC. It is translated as CASSLFGQAADEQYF.

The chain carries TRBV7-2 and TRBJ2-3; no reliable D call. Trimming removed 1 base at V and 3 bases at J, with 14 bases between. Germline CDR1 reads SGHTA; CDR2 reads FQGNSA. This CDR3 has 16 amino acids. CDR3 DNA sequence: TGTGCCAGCAGCTTAGACGTTGCAGCGAATACAGATACGCAGTATTTT. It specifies CASSLDVAANTDTQYF.

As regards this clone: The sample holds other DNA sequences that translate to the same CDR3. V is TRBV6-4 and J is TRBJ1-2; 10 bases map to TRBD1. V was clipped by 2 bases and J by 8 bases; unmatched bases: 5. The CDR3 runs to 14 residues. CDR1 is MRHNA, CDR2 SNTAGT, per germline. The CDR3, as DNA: TGTGCCAGCAGTGACCCCGGGACAGGGGACGGCTACACCTTC. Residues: CASSDPGTGDGYTF.

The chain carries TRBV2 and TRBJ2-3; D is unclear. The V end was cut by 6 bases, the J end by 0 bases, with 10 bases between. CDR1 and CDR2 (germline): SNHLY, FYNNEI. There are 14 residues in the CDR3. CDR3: CASRDGPSTDTQYF. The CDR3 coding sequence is TGTGCCAGCAGAGACGGGCCAAGCACAGATACGCAGTATTTT.

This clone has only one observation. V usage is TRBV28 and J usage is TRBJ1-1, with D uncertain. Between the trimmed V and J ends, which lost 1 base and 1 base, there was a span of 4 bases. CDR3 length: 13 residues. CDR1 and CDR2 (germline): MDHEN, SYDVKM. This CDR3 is CASSLYKNTEAFF. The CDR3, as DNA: TGTGCCAGCAGTTTATATAAGAACACTGAAGCTTTCTTT. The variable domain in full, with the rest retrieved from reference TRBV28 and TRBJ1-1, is DVKVTQSSRYLVKRTGEKVFLECVQDMDHENMFWYRQDPGLGLRLIYFSYDVKMKEKGDIPEGYSVSREKKERFSLILESASTNQTSMYLCASSLYKNTEAFFGQGTRLTVV.

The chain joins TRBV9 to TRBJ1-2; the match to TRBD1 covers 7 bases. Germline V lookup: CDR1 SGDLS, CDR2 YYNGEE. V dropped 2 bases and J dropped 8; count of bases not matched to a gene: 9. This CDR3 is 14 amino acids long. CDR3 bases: TGTGCCAGCAGCGTCGGGACAGCCATCCGGGGCTACACCTTC. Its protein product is CASSVGTAIRGYTF.

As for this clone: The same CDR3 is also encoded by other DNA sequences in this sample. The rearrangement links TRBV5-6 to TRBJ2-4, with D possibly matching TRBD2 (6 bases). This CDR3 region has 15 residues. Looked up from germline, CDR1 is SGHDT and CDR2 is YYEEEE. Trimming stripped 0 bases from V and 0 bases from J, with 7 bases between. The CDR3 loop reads CASSLGGTAKNIQYF. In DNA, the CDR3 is TGTGCCAGCAGCTTGGGCGGGACAGCCAAAAACATTCAGTACTTC.

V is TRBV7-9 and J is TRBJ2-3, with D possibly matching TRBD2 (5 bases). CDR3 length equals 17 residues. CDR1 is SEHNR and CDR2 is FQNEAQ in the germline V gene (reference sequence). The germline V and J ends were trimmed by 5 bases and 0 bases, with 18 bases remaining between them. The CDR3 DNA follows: TGTGCCAGCAGCCCGACCGGGATCCTCACTAGCACAGATACGCAGTATTTT. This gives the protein CASSPTGILTSTDTQYF.

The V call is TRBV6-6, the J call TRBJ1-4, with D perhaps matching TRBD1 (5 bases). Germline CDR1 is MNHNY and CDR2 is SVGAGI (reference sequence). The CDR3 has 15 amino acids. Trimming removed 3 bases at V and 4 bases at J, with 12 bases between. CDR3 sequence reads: CASSYVGRDNEKLFF. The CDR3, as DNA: TGTGCCAGCAGTTATGTTGGCAGGGATAATGAAAAACTGTTTTTT.

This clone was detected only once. The CDR3, as DNA: TGTGCCAGCAGCTTACTGGGCGGCATGAACACTGAAGCTTTCTTT. This gives the protein CASSLLGGMNTEAFF. The genes are TRBV7-6 and TRBJ1-1; D is undetermined. Germline V gene data show CDR1 as SGHVS and CDR2 as FNYEAQ. The CDR3 extends over 15 amino acids. V gave up 2 bases and J gave up 0 bases, with 10 bases separating them.

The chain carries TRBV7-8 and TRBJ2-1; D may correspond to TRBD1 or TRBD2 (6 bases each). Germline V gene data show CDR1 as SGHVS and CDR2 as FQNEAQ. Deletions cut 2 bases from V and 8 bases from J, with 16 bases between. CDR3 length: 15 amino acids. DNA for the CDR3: TGTGCCAGCAGCTTAACAGGGTTTGGGGAGGATGAGCAGTTCTTC. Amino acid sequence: CASSLTGFGEDEQFF.

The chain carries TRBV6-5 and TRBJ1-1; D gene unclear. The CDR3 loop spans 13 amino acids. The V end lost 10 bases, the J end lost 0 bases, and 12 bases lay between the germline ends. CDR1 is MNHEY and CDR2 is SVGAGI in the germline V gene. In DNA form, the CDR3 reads TGTGCCACCTTCTCGAGTTTGAACACTGAAGCTTTCTTT. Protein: CATFSSLNTEAFF.

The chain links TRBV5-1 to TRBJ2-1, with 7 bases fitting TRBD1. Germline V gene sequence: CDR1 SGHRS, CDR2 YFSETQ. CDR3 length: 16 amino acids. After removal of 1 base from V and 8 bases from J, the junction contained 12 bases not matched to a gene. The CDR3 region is CASSLRRDPTGDEQFF. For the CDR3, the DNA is TGCGCCAGCAGCTTGAGACGGGACCCTACAGGGGATGAGCAGTTCTTC.

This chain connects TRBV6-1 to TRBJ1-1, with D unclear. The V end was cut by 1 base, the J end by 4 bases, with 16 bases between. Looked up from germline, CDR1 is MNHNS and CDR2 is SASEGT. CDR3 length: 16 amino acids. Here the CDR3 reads CASSEGAAGWGTEAFF. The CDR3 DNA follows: TGTGCCAGCAGTGAAGGGGCAGCGGGTTGGGGCACTGAAGCTTTCTTT.

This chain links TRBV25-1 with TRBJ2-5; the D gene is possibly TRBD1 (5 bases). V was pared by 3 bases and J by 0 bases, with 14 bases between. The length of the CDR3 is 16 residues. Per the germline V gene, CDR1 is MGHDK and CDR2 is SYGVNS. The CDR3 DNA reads TGTGCCAGCAGTGAGGCAGGGAAAGGGTACCAAGAGACCCAGTACTTC. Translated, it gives CASSEAGKGYQETQYF.

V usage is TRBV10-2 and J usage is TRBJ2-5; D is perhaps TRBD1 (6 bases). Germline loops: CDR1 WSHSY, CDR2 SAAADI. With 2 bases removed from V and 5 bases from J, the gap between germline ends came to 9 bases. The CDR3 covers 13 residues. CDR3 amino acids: CASSEQGSETQYF. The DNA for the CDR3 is TGCGCCAGCAGTGAGCAGGGGTCGGAGACCCAGTACTTC.

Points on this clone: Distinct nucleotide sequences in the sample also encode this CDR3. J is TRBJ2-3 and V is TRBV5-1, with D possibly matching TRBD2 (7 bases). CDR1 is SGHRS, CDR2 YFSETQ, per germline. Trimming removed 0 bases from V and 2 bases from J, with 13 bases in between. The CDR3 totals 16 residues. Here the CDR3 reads CASSLEGGGYTDTQYF. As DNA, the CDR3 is TGCGCCAGCAGCTTGGAAGGCGGGGGCTACACAGATACGCAGTATTTT.

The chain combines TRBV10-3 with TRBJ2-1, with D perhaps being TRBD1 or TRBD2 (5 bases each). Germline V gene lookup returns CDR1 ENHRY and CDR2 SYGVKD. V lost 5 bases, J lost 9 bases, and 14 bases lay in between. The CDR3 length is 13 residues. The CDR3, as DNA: TGTGCCATCAGTCGGGACCACGGTGGTGAGCAGTTCTTC. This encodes CAISRDHGGEQFF.

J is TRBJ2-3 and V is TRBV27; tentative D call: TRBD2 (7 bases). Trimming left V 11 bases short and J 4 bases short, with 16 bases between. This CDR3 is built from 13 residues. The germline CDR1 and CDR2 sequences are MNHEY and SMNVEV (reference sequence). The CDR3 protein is CAGIGGGPDTQYF. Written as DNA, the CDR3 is TGTGCCGGGATAGGGGGGGGACCAGATACGCAGTATTTT.

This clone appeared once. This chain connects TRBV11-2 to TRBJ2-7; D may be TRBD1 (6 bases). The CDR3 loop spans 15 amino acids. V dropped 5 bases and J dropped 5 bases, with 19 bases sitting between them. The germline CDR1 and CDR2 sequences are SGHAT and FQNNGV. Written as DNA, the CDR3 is TGTGCCAGCAGCCGATGGGGAGTAAGGGGGAACGAGCAGTACTTC. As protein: CASSRWGVRGNEQYF.

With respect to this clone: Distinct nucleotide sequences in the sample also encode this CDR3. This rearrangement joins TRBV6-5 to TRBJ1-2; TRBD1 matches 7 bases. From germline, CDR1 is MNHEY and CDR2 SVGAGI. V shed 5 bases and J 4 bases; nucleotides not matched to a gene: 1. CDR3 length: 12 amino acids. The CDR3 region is CASSPGGYGYTF. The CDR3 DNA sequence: TGTGCCAGCAGTCCAGGGGGCTATGGCTACACCTTC.